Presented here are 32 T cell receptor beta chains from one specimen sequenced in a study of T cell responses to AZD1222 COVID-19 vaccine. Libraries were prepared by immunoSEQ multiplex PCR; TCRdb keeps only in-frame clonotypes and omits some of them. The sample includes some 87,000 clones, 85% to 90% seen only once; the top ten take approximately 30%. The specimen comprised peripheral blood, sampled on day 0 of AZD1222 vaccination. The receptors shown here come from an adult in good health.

The CDR3 DNA reads TGTGCCAGCAGTTCCACGACAGGGAAGATAGCTTATAGCAATCAGCCCCAGCATTTT. Protein product: CASSSTTGKIAYSNQPQHF. V gene TRBV27 combines with J gene TRBJ1-5; 7 nucleotides agree with TRBD1. Trimming cost V 4 bases and J 0 bases; bases outside gene matches: 15. This CDR3 region has 19 residues. Germline lookup yields CDR1 MNHEY and CDR2 SMNVEV (reference sequence).

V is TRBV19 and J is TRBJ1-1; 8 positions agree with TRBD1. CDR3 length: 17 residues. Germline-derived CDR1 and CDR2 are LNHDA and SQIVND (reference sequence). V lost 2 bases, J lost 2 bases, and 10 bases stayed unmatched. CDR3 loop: CASSIRGTGPPNTEAFF. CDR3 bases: TGTGCCAGTAGTATAAGGGGGACAGGCCCGCCAAACACTGAAGCTTTCTTT. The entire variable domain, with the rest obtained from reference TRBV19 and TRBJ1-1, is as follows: DGGITQSPKYLFRKEGQNVTLSCEQNLNHDAMYWYRQDPGQGLRLIYYSQIVNDFQKGDIAEGYSVSREKKESFPLTVTSAQKNPTAFYLCASSIRGTGPPNTEAFFGQGTRLTVV.

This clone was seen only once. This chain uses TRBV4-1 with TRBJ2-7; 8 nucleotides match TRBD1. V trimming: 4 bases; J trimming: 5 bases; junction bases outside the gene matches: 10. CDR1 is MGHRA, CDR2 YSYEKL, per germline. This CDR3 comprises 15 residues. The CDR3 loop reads CASSPMRTGIDEQYF. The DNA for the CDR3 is TGCGCCAGCAGCCCCATGAGGACAGGGATCGACGAGCAGTACTTC.

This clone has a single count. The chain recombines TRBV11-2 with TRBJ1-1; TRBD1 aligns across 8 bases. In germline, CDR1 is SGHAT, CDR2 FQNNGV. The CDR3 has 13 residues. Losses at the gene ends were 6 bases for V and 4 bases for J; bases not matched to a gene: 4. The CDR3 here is CASSRTGGTEAFF. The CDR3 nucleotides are TGTGCCAGCAGTCGTACAGGGGGCACTGAAGCTTTCTTT.

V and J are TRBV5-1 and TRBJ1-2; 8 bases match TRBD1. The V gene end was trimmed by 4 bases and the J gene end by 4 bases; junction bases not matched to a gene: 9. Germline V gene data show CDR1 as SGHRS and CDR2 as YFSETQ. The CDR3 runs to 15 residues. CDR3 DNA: TGCGCCAGCAGCCCCTCCAGGGGGCAGAGCTATGGCTACACCTTC. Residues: CASSPSRGQSYGYTF.

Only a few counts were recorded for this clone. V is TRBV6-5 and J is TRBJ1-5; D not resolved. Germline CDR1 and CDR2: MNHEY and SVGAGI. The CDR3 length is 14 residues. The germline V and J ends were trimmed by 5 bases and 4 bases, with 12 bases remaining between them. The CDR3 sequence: CASSLSAGNQPQHF. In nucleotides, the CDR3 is TGTGCCAGCAGTCTATCCGCGGGGAATCAGCCCCAGCATTTT.

The CDR3 DNA reads as TGTGCCAGCAGTTGGGACAGCCTAGAAGATACGCAGTATTTT. Its translation: CASSWDSLEDTQYF. The V gene is TRBV28, the J gene TRBJ2-3, with 7 bases that match TRBD1. Germline-derived CDR1 and CDR2 are MDHEN and SYDVKM. V gave up 4 bases and J gave up 5 bases; unmatched junction bases: 6. This CDR3 contains 14 residues.

CDR3 DNA: TGTGCCAGCAGCGCCACAGGGGGGGGTAATTCACCCCTCCACTTT. Translation gives CASSATGGGNSPLHF. This chain links TRBV2 with TRBJ1-6, with TRBD1 identical over 8 bases. Losses at the gene ends were 6 bases for V and 6 bases for J; bases not matched to a gene: 7. This CDR3 contains 15 residues. Germline V gene sequence: CDR1 SNHLY, CDR2 FYNNEI.

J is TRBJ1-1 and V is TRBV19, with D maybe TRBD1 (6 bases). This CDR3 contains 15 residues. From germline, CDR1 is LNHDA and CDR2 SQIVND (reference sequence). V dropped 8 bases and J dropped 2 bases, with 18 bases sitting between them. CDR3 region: CASQLLGGTNTEAFF. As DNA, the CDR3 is TGTGCCAGTCAATTGTTAGGCGGGACAAACACTGAAGCTTTCTTT.

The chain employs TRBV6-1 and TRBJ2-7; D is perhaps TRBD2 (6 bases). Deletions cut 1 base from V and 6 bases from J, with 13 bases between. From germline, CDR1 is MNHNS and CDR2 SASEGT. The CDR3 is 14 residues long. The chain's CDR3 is CASSEEVLAGEQYF. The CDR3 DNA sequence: TGTGCCAGCAGTGAAGAAGTACTAGCTGGCGAGCAGTACTTC.

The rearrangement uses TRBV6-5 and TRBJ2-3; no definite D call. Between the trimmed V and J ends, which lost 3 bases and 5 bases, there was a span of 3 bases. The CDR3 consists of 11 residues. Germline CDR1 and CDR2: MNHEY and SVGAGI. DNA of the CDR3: TGTGCCAGCAGTTATGGAGATACGCAGTATTTT. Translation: CASSYGDTQYF.

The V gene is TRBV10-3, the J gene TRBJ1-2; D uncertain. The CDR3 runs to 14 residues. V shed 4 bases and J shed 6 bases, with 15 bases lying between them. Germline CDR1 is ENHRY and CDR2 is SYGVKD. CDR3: CAISATESMDGYTF. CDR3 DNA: TGTGCCATCAGTGCTACCGAGAGTATGGATGGCTACACCTTC.

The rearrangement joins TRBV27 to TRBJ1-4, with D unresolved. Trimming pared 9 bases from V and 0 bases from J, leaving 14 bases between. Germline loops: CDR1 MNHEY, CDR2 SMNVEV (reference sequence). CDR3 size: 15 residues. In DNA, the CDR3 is TGTGCCAGTGGGAGGGTGGGCGCAACTAATGAAAAACTGTTTTTT. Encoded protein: CASGRVGATNEKLFF.

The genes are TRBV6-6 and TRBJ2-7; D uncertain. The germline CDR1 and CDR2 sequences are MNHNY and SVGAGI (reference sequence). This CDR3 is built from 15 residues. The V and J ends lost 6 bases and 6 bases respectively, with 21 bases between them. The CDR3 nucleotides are TGTGCCAGCAGACTACAAGCGAGCCCCTTAGTCGAGCAGTACTTC. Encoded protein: CASRLQASPLVEQYF.

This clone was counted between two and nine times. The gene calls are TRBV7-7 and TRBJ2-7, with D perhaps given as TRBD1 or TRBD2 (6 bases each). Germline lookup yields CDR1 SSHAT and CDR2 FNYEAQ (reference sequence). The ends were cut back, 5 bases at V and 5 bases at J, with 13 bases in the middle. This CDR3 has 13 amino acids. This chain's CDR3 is CASSLGGLNEQYF. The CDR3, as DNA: TGTGCCAGCAGCCTCGGGGGCCTGAACGAGCAGTACTTC.

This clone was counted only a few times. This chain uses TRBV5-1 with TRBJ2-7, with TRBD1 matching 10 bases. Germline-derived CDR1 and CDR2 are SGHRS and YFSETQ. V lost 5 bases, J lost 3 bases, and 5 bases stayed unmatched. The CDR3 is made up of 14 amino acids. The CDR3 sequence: CASRADRGIYEQYF. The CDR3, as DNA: TGCGCCAGCAGGGCGGACAGGGGGATCTACGAGCAGTACTTC.

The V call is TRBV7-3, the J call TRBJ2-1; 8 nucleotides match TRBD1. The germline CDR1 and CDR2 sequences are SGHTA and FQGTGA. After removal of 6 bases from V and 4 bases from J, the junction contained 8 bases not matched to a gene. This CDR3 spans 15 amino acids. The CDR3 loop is CASSYDRGSYNEQFF. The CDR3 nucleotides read TGTGCCAGCAGTTACGACAGGGGATCATACAATGAGCAGTTCTTC.

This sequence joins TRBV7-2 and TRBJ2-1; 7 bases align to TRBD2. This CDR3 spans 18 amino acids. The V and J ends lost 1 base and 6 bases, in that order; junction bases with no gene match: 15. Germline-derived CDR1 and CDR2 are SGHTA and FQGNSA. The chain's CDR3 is CASSLDPRGRGGGNEQFF. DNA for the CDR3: TGTGCCAGCAGCTTAGATCCCCGGGGGAGGGGAGGTGGCAATGAGCAGTTCTTC. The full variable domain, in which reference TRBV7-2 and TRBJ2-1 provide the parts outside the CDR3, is GAGVSQSPSNKVTEKGKDVELRCDPISGHTALYWYRQSLGQGLEFLIYFQGNSAPDKSGLPSDRFSAERTGGSVSTLTIQRTQQEDSAVYLCASSLDPRGRGGGNEQFFGPGTRLTVL.

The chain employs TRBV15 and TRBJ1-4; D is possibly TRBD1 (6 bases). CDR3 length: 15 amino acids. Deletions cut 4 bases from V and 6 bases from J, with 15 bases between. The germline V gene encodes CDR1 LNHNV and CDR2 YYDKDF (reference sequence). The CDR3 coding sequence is TGTGCCACCAGCACCAACAGGGCCTTTGATGAAAAACTGTTTTTT. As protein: CATSTNRAFDEKLFF.

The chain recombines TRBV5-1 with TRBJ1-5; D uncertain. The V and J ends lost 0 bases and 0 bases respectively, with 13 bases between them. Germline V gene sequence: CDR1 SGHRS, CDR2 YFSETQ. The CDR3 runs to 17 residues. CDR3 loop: CASSLVGRKYSNQPQHF. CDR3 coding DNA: TGCGCCAGCAGCTTGGTTGGCAGAAAGTATAGCAATCAGCCCCAGCATTTT.

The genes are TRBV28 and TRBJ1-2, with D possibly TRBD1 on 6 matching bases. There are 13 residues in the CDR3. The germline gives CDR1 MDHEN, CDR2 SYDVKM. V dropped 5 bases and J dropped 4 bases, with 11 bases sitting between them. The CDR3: CASSEDSPYGYTF. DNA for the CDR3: TGTGCCAGCAGTGAGGACAGCCCCTATGGCTACACCTTC.

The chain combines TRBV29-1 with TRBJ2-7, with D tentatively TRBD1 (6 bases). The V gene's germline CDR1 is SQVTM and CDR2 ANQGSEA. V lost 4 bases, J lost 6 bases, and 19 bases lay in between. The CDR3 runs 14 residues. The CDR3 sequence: CSVGGSGVTVEQYF. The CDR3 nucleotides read TGCAGCGTTGGCGGGTCAGGGGTAACTGTCGAGCAGTACTTC.

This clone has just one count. CDR3 in amino acids: CASSFGGPDEKLFF. The CDR3 region has the DNA TGTGCCAGCAGCTTCGGGGGGCCGGATGAAAAACTGTTTTTT. The rearrangement uses TRBV5-4 and TRBJ1-4; D is possibly TRBD1 (6 bases). V lost 2 bases, J lost 6 bases, and 11 bases lay in between. This CDR3 region has 14 residues. Germline CDR1 and CDR2: SGHNT and YYREEE (reference sequence).

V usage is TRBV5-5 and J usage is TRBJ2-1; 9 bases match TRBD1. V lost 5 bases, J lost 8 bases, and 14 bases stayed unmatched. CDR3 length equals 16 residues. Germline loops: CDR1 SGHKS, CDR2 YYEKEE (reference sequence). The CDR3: CASSYTGTGHLDEQFF. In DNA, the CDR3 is TGTGCCAGCAGTTACACCGGGACAGGGCATTTGGATGAGCAGTTCTTC.

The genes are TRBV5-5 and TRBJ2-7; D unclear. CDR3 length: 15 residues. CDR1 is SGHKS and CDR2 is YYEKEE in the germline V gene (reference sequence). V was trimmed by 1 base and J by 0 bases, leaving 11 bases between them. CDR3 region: CASSLTGLNSYEQYF. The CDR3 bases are TGTGCCAGCAGCTTGACGGGCCTTAACTCCTACGAGCAGTACTTC.

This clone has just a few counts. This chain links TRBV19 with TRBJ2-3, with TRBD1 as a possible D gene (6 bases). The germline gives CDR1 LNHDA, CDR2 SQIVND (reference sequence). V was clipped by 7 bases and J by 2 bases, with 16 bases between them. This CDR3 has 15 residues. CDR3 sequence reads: CASKAGQGFTDTQYF. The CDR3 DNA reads TGTGCCAGTAAAGCAGGGCAGGGGTTCACAGATACGCAGTATTTT. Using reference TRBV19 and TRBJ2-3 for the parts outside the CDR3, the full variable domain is DGGITQSPKYLFRKEGQNVTLSCEQNLNHDAMYWYRQDPGQGLRLIYYSQIVNDFQKGDIAEGYSVSREKKESFPLTVTSAQKNPTAFYLCASKAGQGFTDTQYFGPGTRLTVL.

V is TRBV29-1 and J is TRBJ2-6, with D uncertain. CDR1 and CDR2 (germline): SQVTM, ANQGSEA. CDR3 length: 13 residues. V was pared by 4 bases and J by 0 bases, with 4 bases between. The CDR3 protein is CSVVRSGANVLTF. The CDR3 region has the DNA TGCAGCGTTGTTCGCTCTGGGGCCAACGTCCTGACTTTC.

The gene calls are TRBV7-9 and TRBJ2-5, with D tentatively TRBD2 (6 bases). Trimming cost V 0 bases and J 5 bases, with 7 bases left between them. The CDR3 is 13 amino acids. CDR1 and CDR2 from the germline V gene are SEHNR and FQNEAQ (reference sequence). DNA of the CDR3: TGTGCCAGCAGCTTAGCGGGAGGTGAGACCCAGTACTTC. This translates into CASSLAGGETQYF.

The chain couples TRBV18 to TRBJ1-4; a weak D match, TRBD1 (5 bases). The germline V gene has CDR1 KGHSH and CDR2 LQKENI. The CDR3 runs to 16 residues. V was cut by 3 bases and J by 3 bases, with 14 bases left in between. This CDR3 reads CASSPTSGWANEKLFF. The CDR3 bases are TGTGCCAGCTCACCGACTTCAGGGTGGGCTAATGAAAAACTGTTTTTT.

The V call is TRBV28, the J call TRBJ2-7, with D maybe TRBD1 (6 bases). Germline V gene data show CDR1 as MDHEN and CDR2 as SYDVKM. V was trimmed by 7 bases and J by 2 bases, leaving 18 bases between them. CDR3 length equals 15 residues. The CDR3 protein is CASTTLWDKPYEQYF. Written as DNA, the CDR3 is TGTGCCAGCACCACTTTGTGGGACAAGCCCTACGAGCAGTACTTC. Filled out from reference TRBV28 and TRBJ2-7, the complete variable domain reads DVKVTQSSRYLVKRTGEKVFLECVQDMDHENMFWYRQDPGLGLRLIYFSYDVKMKEKGDIPEGYSVSREKKERFSLILESASTNQTSMYLCASTTLWDKPYEQYFGPGTRLTVT.

The CDR3: CASSRSGELAYEQYF. CDR3 nucleotide sequence: TGTGCCAGCAGCCGCTCTGGAGAACTGGCCTACGAGCAGTACTTC. This chain links TRBV7-9 with TRBJ2-7; no clear D gene. The V gene lost 5 bases and the J gene lost 2 bases, with 16 bases spanning the gap. This CDR3 is 15 amino acids long. Germline V CDR1 and CDR2: SEHNR, FQNEAQ (reference sequence).

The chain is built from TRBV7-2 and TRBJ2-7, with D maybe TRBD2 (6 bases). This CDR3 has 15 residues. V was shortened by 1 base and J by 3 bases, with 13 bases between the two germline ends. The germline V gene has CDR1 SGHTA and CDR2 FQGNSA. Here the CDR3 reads CASSLGGRFNYEQYF. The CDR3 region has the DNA TGTGCCAGCAGCTTAGGTGGGAGGTTCAACTACGAGCAGTACTTC. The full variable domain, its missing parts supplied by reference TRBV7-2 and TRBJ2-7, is GAGVSQSPSNKVTEKGKDVELRCDPISGHTALYWYRQSLGQGLEFLIYFQGNSAPDKSGLPSDRFSAERTGGSVSTLTIQRTQQEDSAVYLCASSLGGRFNYEQYFGPGTRLTVT.